This paragraph covers one T cell receptor beta chain sequence. The CDR3 has 17 residues. The germline gives CDR1 LGHNA, CDR2 YSLEER. V was trimmed by 0 bases and J by 0 bases, leaving 12 bases between them. One entry per CDR3 protein, called by TCRdb with MiXCR from the reads. The sample yields some 390,000 distinct CDR3 sequences, 15% to 20% seen once. The data are from a study of T cell repertoires in cytomegalovirus infection. This TCR derives from a human donor in good health (CMV status not recorded). Some clones in this sample may be carry-over from other donors' samples. This chain connects TRBV4-3 to TRBJ1-5; tentatively, D is TRBD1 (5 bases). The specimen sequenced was PBMCs. The CDR3 spells CASSQDLGLPSNQPQHF. CDR3 coding DNA: TGCGCCAGCAGCCAAGACCTGGGACTGCCTAGCAATCAGCCCCAGCATTTT.